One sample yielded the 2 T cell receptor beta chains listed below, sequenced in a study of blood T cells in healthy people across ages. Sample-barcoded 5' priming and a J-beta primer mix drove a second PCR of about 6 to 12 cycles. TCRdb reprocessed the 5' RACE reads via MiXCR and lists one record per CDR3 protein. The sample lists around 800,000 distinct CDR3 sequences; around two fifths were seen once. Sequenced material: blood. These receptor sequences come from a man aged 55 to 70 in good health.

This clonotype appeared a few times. The CDR3 nucleotides are TGTGCCAGCAGCCCCAGGGACAGGTCCTCCTACAATGAGCAGTTCTTC. It encodes CASSPRDRSSYNEQFF. V gene TRBV11-2 combines with J gene TRBJ2-1; 8 bases are shared with TRBD1. The CDR3 is 16 amino acids. Germline V CDR1 and CDR2: SGHAT, FQNNGV. J was trimmed by 0 bases and V by 5 bases; bases with no gene match: 6.

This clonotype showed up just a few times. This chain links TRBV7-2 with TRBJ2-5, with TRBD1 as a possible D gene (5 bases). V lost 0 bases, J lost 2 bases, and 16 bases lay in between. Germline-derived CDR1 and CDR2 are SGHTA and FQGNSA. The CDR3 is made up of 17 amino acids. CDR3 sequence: CASSLAQQVGRQETQYF. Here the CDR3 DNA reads TGTGCCAGCAGCTTAGCACAACAGGTTGGAAGGCAAGAGACCCAGTACTTC.